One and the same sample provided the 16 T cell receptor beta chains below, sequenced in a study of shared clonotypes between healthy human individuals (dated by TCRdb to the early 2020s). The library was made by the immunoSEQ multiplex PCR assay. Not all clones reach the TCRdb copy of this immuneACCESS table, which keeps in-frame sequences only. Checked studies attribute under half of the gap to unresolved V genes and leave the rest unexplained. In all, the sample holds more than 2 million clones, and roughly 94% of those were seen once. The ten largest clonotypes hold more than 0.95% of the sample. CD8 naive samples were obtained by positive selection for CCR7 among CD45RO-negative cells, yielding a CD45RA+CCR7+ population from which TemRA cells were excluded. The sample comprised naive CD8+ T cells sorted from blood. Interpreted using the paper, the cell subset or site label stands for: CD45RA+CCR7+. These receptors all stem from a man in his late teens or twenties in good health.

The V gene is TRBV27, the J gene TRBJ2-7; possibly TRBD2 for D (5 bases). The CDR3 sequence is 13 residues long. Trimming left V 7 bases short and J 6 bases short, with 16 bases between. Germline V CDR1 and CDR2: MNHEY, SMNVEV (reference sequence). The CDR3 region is CASTLLEGGEQYF. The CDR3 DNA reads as TGTGCCAGCACCCTCCTCGAAGGAGGCGAGCAGTACTTC.

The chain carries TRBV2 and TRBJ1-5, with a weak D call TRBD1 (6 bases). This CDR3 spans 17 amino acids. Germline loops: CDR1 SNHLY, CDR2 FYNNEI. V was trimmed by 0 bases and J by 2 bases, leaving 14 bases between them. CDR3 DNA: TGTGCCAGCAGTGAAGCTCATGGACAGCTGGGCAATCAGCCCCAGCATTTT. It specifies CASSEAHGQLGNQPQHF. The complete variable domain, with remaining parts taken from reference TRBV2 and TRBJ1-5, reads EPEVTQTPSHQVTQMGQEVILRCVPISNHLYFYWYRQILGQKVEFLVSFYNNEISEKSEIFDDQFSVERPDGSNFTLKIRSTKLEDSAMYFCASSEAHGQLGNQPQHFGDGTRLSIL.

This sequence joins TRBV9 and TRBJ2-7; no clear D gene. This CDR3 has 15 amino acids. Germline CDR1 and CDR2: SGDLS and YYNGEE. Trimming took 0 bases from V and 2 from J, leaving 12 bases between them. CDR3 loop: CASSVDGRNPYEQYF. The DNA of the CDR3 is TGTGCCAGCAGCGTAGATGGACGGAACCCCTACGAGCAGTACTTC. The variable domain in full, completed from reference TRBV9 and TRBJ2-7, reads DSGVTQTPKHLITATGQRVTLRCSPRSGDLSVYWYQQSLDQGLQFLIQYYNGEERAKGNILERFSAQQFPDLHSELNLSSLELGDSALYFCASSVDGRNPYEQYFGPGTRLTVT.

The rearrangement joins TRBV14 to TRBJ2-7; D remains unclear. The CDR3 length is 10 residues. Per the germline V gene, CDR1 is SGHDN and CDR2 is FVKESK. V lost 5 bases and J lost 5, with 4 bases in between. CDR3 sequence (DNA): TGTGCCAGCAGCTTAGACGAGCAGTACTTC. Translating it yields CASSLDEQYF.

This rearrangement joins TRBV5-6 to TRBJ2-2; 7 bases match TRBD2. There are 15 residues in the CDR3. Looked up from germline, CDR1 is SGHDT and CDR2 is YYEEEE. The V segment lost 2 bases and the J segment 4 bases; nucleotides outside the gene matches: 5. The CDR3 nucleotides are TGTGCCAGCAGCTTCGGACTAGTCAGCACCGGGGAGCTGTTTTTT. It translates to CASSFGLVSTGELFF.

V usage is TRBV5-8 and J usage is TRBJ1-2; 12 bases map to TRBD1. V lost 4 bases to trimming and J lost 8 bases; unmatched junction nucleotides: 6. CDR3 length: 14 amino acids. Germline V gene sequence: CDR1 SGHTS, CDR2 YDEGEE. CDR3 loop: CASSGDRGLRGYTF. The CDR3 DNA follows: TGTGCCAGCAGCGGGGACAGGGGGCTTCGAGGCTACACCTTC. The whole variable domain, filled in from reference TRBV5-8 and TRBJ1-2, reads EAGVTQSPTHLIKTRGQQATLRCSPISGHTSVYWYQQALGLGLQFLLWYDEGEERNRGNFPPRFSGRQFPNYSSELNVNALELEDSALYLCASSGDRGLRGYTFGSGTRLTVV.

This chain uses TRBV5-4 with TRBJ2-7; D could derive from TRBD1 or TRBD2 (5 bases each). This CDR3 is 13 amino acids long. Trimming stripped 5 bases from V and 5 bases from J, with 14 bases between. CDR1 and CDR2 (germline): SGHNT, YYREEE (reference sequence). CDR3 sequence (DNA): TGTGCCAGCAGGGGGTGGGGGTCCGACGAGCAGTACTTC. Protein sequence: CASRGWGSDEQYF.

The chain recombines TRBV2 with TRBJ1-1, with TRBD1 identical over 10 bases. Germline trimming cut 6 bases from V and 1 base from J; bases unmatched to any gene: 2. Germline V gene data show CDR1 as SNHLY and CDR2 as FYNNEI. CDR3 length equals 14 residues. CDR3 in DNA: TGTGCCAGCAGCTGGGACAGGGGGAACACTGAAGCTTTCTTT. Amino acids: CASSWDRGNTEAFF.

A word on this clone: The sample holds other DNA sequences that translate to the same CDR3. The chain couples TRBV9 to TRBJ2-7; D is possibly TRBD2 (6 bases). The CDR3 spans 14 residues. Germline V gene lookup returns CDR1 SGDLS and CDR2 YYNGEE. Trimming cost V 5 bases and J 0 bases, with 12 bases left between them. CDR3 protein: CASSEGLASYEQYF. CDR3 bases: TGTGCCAGCAGTGAGGGACTTGCCTCCTACGAGCAGTACTTC.

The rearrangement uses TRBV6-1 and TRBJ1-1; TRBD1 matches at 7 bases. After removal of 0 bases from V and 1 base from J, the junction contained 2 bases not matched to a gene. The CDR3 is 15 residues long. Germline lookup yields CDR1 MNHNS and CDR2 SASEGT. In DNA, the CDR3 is TGTGCCAGCAGTGAAGCGACAGGGAGGAACACTGAAGCTTTCTTT. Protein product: CASSEATGRNTEAFF.

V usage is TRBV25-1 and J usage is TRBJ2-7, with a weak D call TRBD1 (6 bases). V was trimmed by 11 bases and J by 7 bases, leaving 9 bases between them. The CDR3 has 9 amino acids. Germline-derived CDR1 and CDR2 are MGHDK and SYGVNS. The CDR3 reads CAAGTEQYF. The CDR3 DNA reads TGTGCCGCTGGGACAGAGCAGTACTTC.

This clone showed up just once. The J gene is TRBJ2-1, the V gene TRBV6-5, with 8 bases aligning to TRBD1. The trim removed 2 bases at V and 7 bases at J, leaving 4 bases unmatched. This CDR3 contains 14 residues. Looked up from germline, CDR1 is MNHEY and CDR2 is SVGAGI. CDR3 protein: CASSYRDRWNEQFF. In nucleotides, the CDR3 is TGTGCCAGCAGTTACCGGGACAGGTGGAATGAGCAGTTCTTC.

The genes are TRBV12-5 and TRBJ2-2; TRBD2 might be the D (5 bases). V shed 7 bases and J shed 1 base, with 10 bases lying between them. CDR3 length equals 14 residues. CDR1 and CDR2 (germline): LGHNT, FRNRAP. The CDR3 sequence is CASAPGGNTGELFF. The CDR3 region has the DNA TGTGCTAGTGCCCCCGGAGGGAACACCGGGGAGCTGTTTTTT.

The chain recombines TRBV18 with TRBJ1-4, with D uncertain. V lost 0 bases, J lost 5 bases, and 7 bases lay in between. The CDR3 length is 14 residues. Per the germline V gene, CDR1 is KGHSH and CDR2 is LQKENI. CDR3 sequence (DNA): TGTGCCAGCTCACCACCCGGAGGGAATGAAAAACTGTTTTTT. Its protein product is CASSPPGGNEKLFF.

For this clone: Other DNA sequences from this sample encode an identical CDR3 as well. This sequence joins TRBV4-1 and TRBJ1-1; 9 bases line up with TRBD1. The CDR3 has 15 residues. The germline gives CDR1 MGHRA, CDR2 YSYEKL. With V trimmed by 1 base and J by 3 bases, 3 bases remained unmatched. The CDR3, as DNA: TGCGCCAGCAGCCAAGGGACAGGGGTGGACACTGAAGCTTTCTTT. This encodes CASSQGTGVDTEAFF.

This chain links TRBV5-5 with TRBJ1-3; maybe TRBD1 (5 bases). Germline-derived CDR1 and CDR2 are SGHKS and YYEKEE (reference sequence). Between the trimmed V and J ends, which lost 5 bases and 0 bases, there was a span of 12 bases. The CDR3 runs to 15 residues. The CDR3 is CASSPIDSSGNTIYF. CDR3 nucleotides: TGTGCCAGCAGTCCCATCGACAGCTCTGGAAACACCATATATTTT. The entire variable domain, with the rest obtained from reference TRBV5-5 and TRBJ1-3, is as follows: DAGVTQSPTHLIKTRGQQVTLRCSPISGHKSVSWYQQVLGQGPQFIFQYYEKEERGRGNFPDRFSARQFPNYSSELNVNALLLGDSALYLCASSPIDSSGNTIYFGEGSWLTVV.